These 30 T cell receptor beta chains came from one sample sequenced in a study of T cell responses to AZD1222 COVID-19 vaccine (dated by TCRdb to the early 2020s). The library was prepared using the immunoSEQ multiplex PCR assay. TCRdb stores this immuneACCESS table with in-frame sequences only. Part of the clones is absent; in the studies checked, under half of the shortfall reflects unresolved V genes, and no reason is known for the rest. The sample table records over 90,000 clones; about 90% of these occur just once. In total, the top ten clones hold 20% of the sample. The sample's time point label, decoded: baseline before first vaccination. Sequencing used peripheral blood, obtained on day 0 of AZD1222 vaccination. The receptors stem from an adult in good health.

The count of this clone is one. V is TRBV3-1 (or the pseudogene TRBV3-2) and J is TRBJ1-1; D may be TRBD1 (5 bases). The germline V and J ends were trimmed by 1 base and 6 bases, with 18 bases remaining between them. Germline V lookup: CDR1 LGHDT, CDR2 YNNKEL (reference sequence). The length of the CDR3 is 16 residues. The CDR3 loop is CASSQVFFGAVAEAFF. In DNA form, the CDR3 reads TGTGCCAGCAGCCAAGTATTCTTCGGGGCGGTGGCTGAAGCTTTCTTT.

The chain links TRBV3-1 (or the pseudogene TRBV3-2) to TRBJ2-5; possible D gene TRBD1, 5 bases. The V gene's germline CDR1 is LGHDT and CDR2 YNNKEL (reference sequence). Trimming left V 0 bases short and J 4 bases short, with 9 bases between. This CDR3 is built from 14 residues. CDR3 in amino acids: CASSQEGLVETQYF. In DNA, the CDR3 is TGTGCCAGCAGCCAAGAGGGGCTTGTAGAGACCCAGTACTTC.

In this sample, this clone turned up many times. CDR3 nucleotides: TGCAGCGTCGCAAAGGGTGACTCGTCTGGAAACACCATATATTTT. This encodes CSVAKGDSSGNTIYF. The gene calls are TRBV29-1 and TRBJ1-3; D is ambiguous. V was pared by 6 bases and J by 1 base, with 16 bases between. Germline-derived CDR1 and CDR2 are SQVTM and ANQGSEA. The CDR3 runs 15 residues.

The CDR3 bases are TGTGCCAGCAGTCCCGGGAGCTCGGGGGCTTTCTTT. Encoded protein: CASSPGSSGAFF. J is TRBJ1-1 and V is TRBV28; D gene uncertain. CDR1 is MDHEN, CDR2 SYDVKM, per germline. The CDR3 runs to 12 residues. Between the trimmed V and J ends, which lost 5 bases and 11 bases, there was a span of 15 bases. Looking up the rest from reference TRBV28 and TRBJ1-1 gives the full variable domain: DVKVTQSSRYLVKRTGEKVFLECVQDMDHENMFWYRQDPGLGLRLIYFSYDVKMKEKGDIPEGYSVSREKKERFSLILESASTNQTSMYLCASSPGSSGAFFGQGTRLTVV.

The chain couples TRBV11-3 to TRBJ1-5, with 8 bases aligning to TRBD1. CDR1 and CDR2 (germline): SGHNT, YENEEA. V shed 1 base, J shed 3 bases, and the junction held 8 bases outside the gene matches. CDR3 length: 17 amino acids. CDR3 sequence reads: CASSLVHDRGFNQPQHF. The CDR3 DNA sequence: TGTGCCAGCAGCTTAGTTCATGACAGGGGCTTCAATCAGCCCCAGCATTTT.

The gene calls are TRBV5-6 and TRBJ1-2; unclear D gene. The CDR3 runs 13 residues. V dropped 0 bases and J dropped 4 bases, with 7 bases sitting between them. Germline V gene sequence: CDR1 SGHDT, CDR2 YYEEEE. CDR3 coding DNA: TGTGCCAGCAGCTTGGGGCAGAGCTATGGCTACACCTTC. Its protein is CASSLGQSYGYTF.

This chain joins TRBV4-3 and TRBJ1-2; D may be TRBD1 (5 bases). Germline-derived CDR1 and CDR2 are LGHNA and YSLEER. This CDR3 has 15 amino acids. Trimming pared 0 bases from V and 4 bases from J, leaving 12 bases between. CDR3 region: CASSQDRGVPYGYTF. CDR3 in DNA: TGCGCCAGCAGCCAAGATAGGGGAGTTCCCTATGGCTACACCTTC.

This chain links TRBV9 with TRBJ1-6; 8 bases match TRBD1. CDR1 and CDR2 from the germline V gene are SGDLS and YYNGEE. Losses at the gene ends were 4 bases for V and 7 bases for J; bases not matched to a gene: 7. The CDR3 has 15 residues. Written as DNA, the CDR3 is TGTGCCAGCAGCCAAGACAGGGGTCCCAATTCACCCCTCCACTTT. Its protein product is CASSQDRGPNSPLHF.

V is TRBV5-6 and J is TRBJ1-5, with D perhaps TRBD1 (5 bases). The CDR3 runs 14 residues. V lost 0 bases, J lost 3 bases, and 7 bases lay in between. Germline loops: CDR1 SGHDT, CDR2 YYEEEE. CDR3 bases: TGTGCCAGCAGCTTGGGGGGGATCAATCAGCCCCAGCATTTT. Translated: CASSLGGINQPQHF.

The gene calls are TRBV6-6 and TRBJ2-5; D gene uncertain. With 4 bases removed from V and 2 bases from J, the gap between germline ends came to 14 bases. This CDR3 contains 15 residues. CDR1 MNHNY and CDR2 SVGAGI come from the germline V gene (reference sequence). The CDR3 is CASSSPSSSQETQYF. In DNA, the CDR3 is TGTGCCAGCAGTTCCCCGTCTTCCAGTCAAGAGACCCAGTACTTC.

The V and J genes are TRBV7-2 and TRBJ1-1; D gene unclear. The ends were cut back, 3 bases at V and 0 bases at J, with 8 bases in the middle. The CDR3 is 14 residues long. The V gene's germline CDR1 is SGHTA and CDR2 FQGNSA. This chain's CDR3 is CASSFRGLNTEAFF. The CDR3 region has the DNA TGTGCCAGCAGCTTTCGGGGTTTGAACACTGAAGCTTTCTTT.

This chain joins TRBV7-9 and TRBJ1-1, with D tentatively TRBD1 (5 bases). CDR3 length: 11 residues. Between the trimmed V and J ends, which lost 3 bases and 10 bases, there was a span of 9 bases. Germline loops: CDR1 SEHNR, CDR2 FQNEAQ (reference sequence). The CDR3 loop is CASSFAQGAFF. In DNA form, the CDR3 reads TGTGCCAGCAGCTTTGCGCAGGGAGCTTTCTTT.

This chain uses TRBV18 with TRBJ2-7; TRBD2 aligns across 11 bases. Losses at the gene ends were 4 bases for V and 3 bases for J; bases not matched to a gene: 5. The CDR3 totals 15 residues. Germline V lookup: CDR1 KGHSH, CDR2 LQKENI. The CDR3 sequence: CASSLRLAGNYEQYF. CDR3 nucleotides: TGTGCCAGCTCACTTAGACTAGCGGGGAACTACGAGCAGTACTTC.

The chain's CDR3 is CASSSPQKDNEQFF. CDR3 nucleotides: TGTGCCAGCAGTTCTCCACAAAAAGATAATGAGCAGTTCTTC. The genes are TRBV6-1 and TRBJ2-1; D remains unclear. The CDR3 loop spans 14 amino acids. With 5 bases removed from V and 7 bases from J, the gap between germline ends came to 15 bases. Looked up from germline, CDR1 is MNHNS and CDR2 is SASEGT.

The rearrangement joins TRBV15 to TRBJ2-7, with TRBD1 matching 7 bases. V was pared by 1 base and J by 6 bases, with 12 bases of the junction left unmatched. In germline, CDR1 is LNHNV, CDR2 YYDKDF (reference sequence). The CDR3 runs to 16 residues. The CDR3 coding sequence is TGTGCCACCAGCAGAGGTGTAATGGGACAGTACACCGAGCAGTACTTC. This translates into CATSRGVMGQYTEQYF.

The CDR3 sequence is CASSVLSGVATDTQYF. The CDR3 coding sequence is TGCGCCAGCAGCGTTTTATCGGGAGTCGCGACAGATACGCAGTATTTT. This rearrangement joins TRBV5-1 to TRBJ2-3, with a weak D call TRBD2 (6 bases). V was trimmed by 4 bases and J by 3 bases, leaving 18 bases between them. Per the germline V gene, CDR1 is SGHRS and CDR2 is YFSETQ. The CDR3 has 16 residues.

The chain recombines TRBV7-9 with TRBJ2-6, with a possible D match to TRBD1 (5 bases). Trimming removed 1 base at V and 8 bases at J, with 15 bases between. Germline lookup yields CDR1 SEHNR and CDR2 FQNEAQ (reference sequence). CDR3 length: 16 residues. The CDR3 loop reads CASSLEGQGITNVLTF. CDR3 DNA: TGTGCCAGCAGCTTAGAGGGGCAGGGTATTACCAACGTCCTGACTTTC.

The genes are TRBV28 and TRBJ1-5; 9 bases agree with TRBD1. The germline V gene has CDR1 MDHEN and CDR2 SYDVKM. J was trimmed by 6 bases and V by 6 bases; bases with no gene match: 6. CDR3 length: 14 amino acids. The CDR3 here is CASSPGTGFQPQHF. The CDR3 region has the DNA TGTGCCAGCAGCCCCGGGACAGGGTTTCAGCCCCAGCATTTT.

The chain joins TRBV28 to TRBJ1-1, with TRBD1 as a possible D gene (5 bases). Germline V gives CDR1 MDHEN, CDR2 SYDVKM. This CDR3 spans 13 amino acids. With 3 bases removed from V and 5 bases from J, the gap between germline ends came to 10 bases. For the CDR3, the DNA is TGTGCCAGCAGTTTGGGGGTATTGACTGAAGCTTTCTTT. Translating it yields CASSLGVLTEAFF.

The genes are TRBV6-1 and TRBJ2-3, with TRBD1 as a possible D gene (5 bases). The CDR3 sequence is 15 residues long. Per the germline V gene, CDR1 is MNHNS and CDR2 is SASEGT. V was trimmed by 2 bases and J by 3 bases, leaving 12 bases between them. CDR3 residues: CASSEQGPTTDTQYF. The CDR3 DNA reads TGTGCCAGCAGTGAACAGGGTCCTACTACAGATACGCAGTATTTT.

The gene calls are TRBV27 and TRBJ1-1; 7 nucleotides match TRBD1. The germline CDR1 and CDR2 sequences are MNHEY and SMNVEV (reference sequence). Germline trimming cut 6 bases from V and 12 bases from J; bases unmatched to any gene: 22. CDR3 length: 16 amino acids. CDR3 loop: CASRPGTAERDPRTFF. The CDR3 bases are TGTGCCAGCAGACCTGGGACAGCAGAACGAGATCCCAGAACTTTCTTT.

The rearrangement links TRBV21-1 to TRBJ1-5. TRBV21-1 is labeled a pseudogene. The length of the CDR3 is 11 residues. The CDR3 DNA reads TGTGCCAGCAGCAAAAACCAGCCCCAGCATTTT. It codes for CASSKNQPQHF.

This chain uses TRBV7-9 with TRBJ2-2; D not resolved. The germline CDR1 and CDR2 sequences are SEHNR and FQNEAQ (reference sequence). This CDR3 is built from 15 residues. Deletions cut 2 bases from V and 4 bases from J, with 11 bases between. The CDR3 sequence is CASSLLAASTGELFF. Written as DNA, the CDR3 is TGTGCCAGCAGCTTATTGGCAGCTTCCACCGGGGAGCTGTTTTTT.

V gene TRBV19 combines with J gene TRBJ1-2, with 11 nucleotides matching TRBD1. Unmatched junction bases numbered 12, after V lost 11 bases and J lost 7 bases. Germline CDR1 and CDR2: LNHDA and SQIVND (reference sequence). CDR3 length: 14 amino acids. CDR3: CAANPGTGGFGYTF. DNA of the CDR3: TGTGCCGCTAACCCCGGGACAGGGGGATTTGGCTACACCTTC.

This clone has just one count. V usage is TRBV28 and J usage is TRBJ1-2, with D unresolved. Germline V gene lookup returns CDR1 MDHEN and CDR2 SYDVKM. The CDR3 consists of 14 residues. V lost 8 bases to trimming and J lost 2 bases, with 15 bases between them. The CDR3 DNA is TGTGCCAGCGCATCTGGACTTAACAACTATGGCTACACCTTC. This codes for CASASGLNNYGYTF.

In the case of this clone: The junction shows a germline mismatch at one end, possibly a read error. The chain combines TRBV10-3 with TRBJ2-5, with D hard to call. The CDR3 extends over 13 amino acids. CDR1 ENHRY and CDR2 SYGVKD come from the germline V gene. In DNA form, the CDR3 reads TGTGCCATCAGTGAACCTTCCGAGGAGAGCCAGTACTTC. Its translation is CAISEPSEESQYF.

A remark on this clone: The same CDR3 can be traced to other DNA sequences in this sample. The rearrangement uses TRBV3-1 (or the pseudogene TRBV3-2) and TRBJ1-2, with TRBD1 identical over 7 bases. The CDR3 sequence is 13 residues long. Germline lookup yields CDR1 LGHDT and CDR2 YNNKEL (reference sequence). J gave up 3 bases and V 4 bases, and 2 bases lay outside the gene matches. The CDR3 DNA sequence: TGTGCCAGCAGCCTCGGGACAGACTATGGCTACACCTTC. Residues: CASSLGTDYGYTF.

This sequence joins TRBV10-3 and TRBJ2-3; perhaps TRBD2 as D (5 bases). The CDR3 is made up of 16 amino acids. Trimming cost V 4 bases and J 4 bases, with 18 bases left between them. The germline V gene has CDR1 ENHRY and CDR2 SYGVKD. The CDR3 region has the DNA TGTGCCATCAGTGTACGGGGAGCCTTAGGCGCAGATACGCAGTATTTT. It encodes CAISVRGALGADTQYF.

V and J are TRBV4-3 and TRBJ2-2; the match to TRBD2 covers 9 bases. The CDR3 runs 16 residues. Germline V lookup: CDR1 LGHNA, CDR2 YSLEER. V gave up 1 base and J gave up 2 bases; unmatched junction bases: 2. CDR3 amino acids: CASSQGAGGNTGELFF. CDR3 bases: TGCGCCAGCAGCCAAGGAGCGGGGGGTAACACCGGGGAGCTGTTTTTT.

The chain employs TRBV6-1 and TRBJ2-3, with 9 bases aligning to TRBD2. Germline CDR1 is MNHNS and CDR2 is SASEGT. There are 16 residues in the CDR3. V was pared by 2 bases and J by 5 bases, with 8 bases of the junction left unmatched. The CDR3 is CASSERASGVIDTQYF. The CDR3 nucleotides are TGTGCCAGCAGTGAACGGGCTAGCGGGGTTATAGATACGCAGTATTTT.